The clone carrying this T cell receptor beta chain has only a few counts. Its specificity is unknown. For TCR beta, libraries came from iRepertoire HTBI primers and Arm-PCR of CDR3 regions. TCRdb reprocessed the multiplex PCR reads via MiXCR and lists one record per CDR3 protein. The sample consists of about 400,000 distinct CDR3 sequences, about 15% of them appearing once. V dropped 5 bases and J dropped 4; count of bases not matched to a gene: 6. Germline assignment: CDR1 SNHLY and CDR2 FYNNEI. The CDR3 sequence is 17 residues long. The data originate from a study of regulatory T cells in long-lasting Graves disease. This sample's time point: newly diagnosed GD, antithyroid drugs for less than 3 months. Generation of the TCR library employed RNA extracted from PBMCs. Study results and caveats: Shared public clonotypes totalled 2,741 in persistent patients, compared with about 930 in new patients. Newly diagnosed disease favored TRBV20-1 and TRBJ2-1 over persistent disease.

These same records also appear under a second study, on T cells in Graves' hyperthyroidism and ophthalmopathy. That work contributes: First-round RT-PCR with HTBI primers amplified the TCR CDR3 region.

This receptor was obtained from a woman between 40 and 50 years old with Graves disease. The rearrangement joins TRBV2 to TRBJ2-6, with 12 nucleotides matching TRBD1. The input for sequencing was peripheral blood mononuclear cells (PBMCs), taken at new diagnosis, from a patient treated with antithyroid drugs. Written as DNA, the CDR3 is TGTGCCAGCAGTTCCGGGACAGGGGGCGCCGGGGCCAACGTCCTGACTTTC. Encoded protein: CASSSGTGGAGANVLTF.